This is a list of T cell receptor beta chains from one sample in a study of post-analysis software for immune sequencing data. TCRdb reprocessed the PCR reads via MiXCR and lists one record per CDR3 protein. The sample consists of approximately 260,000 distinct CDR3 sequences, about 40% of them appearing once. The sequenced sample was blood. The receptors stem from a girl under 18 with multiple sclerosis. Both conserved end residues are part of each CDR3. A D gene is named only where the DNA matches it firmly. Size is omitted from some rows. Given values are once, few, many or a class for expanded clones.

many	TRBJ1-1	TRBV5-1	.	TGCGCCAGCAGCCGGGACAACGGGGCTGAAGCTTTCTTT	CASSRDNGAEAFF
many	TRBJ2-1	TRBV7-9	.	TGTGCCAGCAGCTCAACCTTGGATGGATTTCTACACAATGAGCAGTTCTTC	CASSSTLDGFLHNEQFF
.	TRBJ1-1	TRBV7-9	.	TGTGCCAGCACCTCGCGCAGGGAGGCTTTCTTT	CASTSRREAFF
.	TRBJ2-4	TRBV7-2	TRBD1	TGTGCCAGCAGCTTAGTGACGGGACAGGAAAACATTCAGTACTTC	CASSLVTGQENIQYF
few	TRBJ2-5	TRBV7-3	.	TGTGCCAGCAGCTTAGGAGGGACGGTTAATGAGCAGTACTTC	CASSLGGTVNEQYF
many	TRBJ1-5	TRBV5-8	.	TGTGCCAGCAGCCGGGAGGGGATGAGCAATCAGCCCCAGCATTTT	CASSREGMSNQPQHF
few	TRBJ2-2	TRBV3-1	.	TGTGCCAGCAGCCGAATCACCGGGGAGCTGTTTTTT	CASSRITGELFF
many	TRBJ2-1	TRBV5-5	.	TGTGCCAGCAGCTTGTTTGCTAGCGAAATCTACAATGAGCAGTTCTTC	CASSLFASEIYNEQFF
.	TRBJ2-2	TRBV7-2	TRBD1	TGTGCCAGCAGAAGAGACAGGGTGGGGGAGCTGTTTTTT	CASRRDRVGELFF
few	TRBJ2-1	TRBV7-3	TRBD2	TGTGCCAGCAGCTTAATAGCGGGAGATGGCAATGAGCAGTTCTTC	CASSLIAGDGNEQFF
many	TRBJ1-2	TRBV12-3/TRBV12-4	.	TGTGCCAGCAGTTTAGAGGGCGACTATGGCTACACCTTC	CASSLEGDYGYTF
many	TRBJ1-2	TRBV3-1	.	TGTGCCAGCAGCGCGGGCAGGGCCTATGGCTACACCTTC	CASSAGRAYGYTF
many	TRBJ1-2	TRBV6-5	.	TGTGCCAGCAGTCGAGGGCAGGCCCTCTATGGCTACACCTTC	CASSRGQALYGYTF
.	TRBJ2-6	TRBV4-2	TRBD2	TGTGCCAGCAGCCAAGATGCCCTTGGGGGAGGGGGGGCCAACGTCCTGACTTTC	CASSQDALGGGGANVLTF
many	TRBJ2-1	TRBV7-3	.	TGTGCCAGCAGCCCCAATCCCGCAAGTGAGCAGTTCTTC	CASSPNPASEQFF
many	TRBJ1-1	TRBV7-6	.	TGTGCCAGCAGCTTAGCCCCGACAGCGAACACTGAAGCTTTCTTT	CASSLAPTANTEAFF
.	TRBJ2-1	TRBV6-6	TRBD1	TGTGCCAGCAGATTCTACCCAATGGACAGGGACAATGAGCAGTTCTTC	CASRFYPMDRDNEQFF
once	TRBJ2-5	TRBV29-1	.	TGCAGCGTTGGGGCTCGAGGACGTGGGGAGCAGTACTTC	CSVGARGRGEQYF
.	TRBJ2-3	TRBV2	.	TGTGCCAGAGGGACAGATACGCAGTATTTT	CARGTDTQYF
many	TRBJ2-5	TRBV19	.	TGTGCCAGTACCCATCGTCACCAAGAGACCCAGTACTTC	CASTHRHQETQYF
many	TRBJ2-7	TRBV12-3/TRBV12-4	TRBD1	TGTGCCAGCAGTTTAGGAGGGGGCCACTACGAGCAGTACTTC	CASSLGGGHYEQYF
.	TRBJ2-1	TRBV7-2	TRBD2	TGTGCCGGCAGCTTAGGACTAGCGGGGAACAATGAGCAGTTCTTC	CAGSLGLAGNNEQFF
many	TRBJ2-3	TRBV29-1	.	TGCAGCGCACAGGGCTACACAGATACGCAGTATTTT	CSAQGYTDTQYF
many	TRBJ1-5	TRBV10-3	TRBD1	TGTGCCATCAGTGAGGCGACAGGGGGGGATCAGCCCCAGCATTTT	CAISEATGGDQPQHF
many	TRBJ2-1	TRBV3-1	.	TGTGCCAGCAGCCAAGAAACAGGGAGGGAGTTCTTC	CASSQETGREFF
.	TRBJ2-5	TRBV12-3/TRBV12-4	.	TGTGCCAGCACGAGTTACGAGGGGACCCAGTACTTC	CASTSYEGTQYF
many	TRBJ2-3	TRBV20-1	.	TGCAGTGCCCGGCAGGGCGCTAGCACAGATACGCAGTATTTT	CSARQGASTDTQYF
many	TRBJ1-1	TRBV20-1	.	TGCAGTGCTAGAGTGGGGCAGGTGAACACTGAAGCTTTCTTT	CSARVGQVNTEAFF
many	TRBJ2-7	TRBV13	TRBD2	TGTGCCAGCAGCCTTACTAGCGGCTACGAGCAGTACTTC	CASSLTSGYEQYF
.	TRBJ2-7	TRBV20-1	TRBD2	TGCAGTGCTAGGGGCGGGAGTATGTCCTACGAGCAGTACTTC	CSARGGSMSYEQYF
.	TRBJ2-2	TRBV10-3	TRBD2	TGTGCCAGCAGGAAATGGACTGAGCGGGGGGGCTTCGGGGAGCTGTTTTTT	CASRKWTERGGFGELFF
.	TRBJ2-5	TRBV25-1	.	TGTGCCAGCAGCGGCCCGGGGGGCAGGTCCGAAGACACCCAGTACTTC	CASSGPGGRSEDTQYF
.	TRBJ2-1	TRBV5-1	TRBD2	TGCGCCAGCAGCTTGGCGCCTAGCGGGTACAATGAGCAGTTCTTC	CASSLAPSGYNEQFF
few	TRBJ2-3	TRBV4-1	.	TGCGCCAGCAGGTTCCGGGACGTAGCACAAGATACGCAGTATTTT	CASRFRDVAQDTQYF
many	TRBJ2-7	TRBV7-2	TRBD2	TGTGCCAGCAGCTTAGGAGGGACTAGCGGCGAGCAGTACTTC	CASSLGGTSGEQYF
many	TRBJ1-4	TRBV29-1	.	TGCAGCGTTGAAGATCCGGGTAGTAGTGAAAAACTGTTTTTT	CSVEDPGSSEKLFF
many	TRBJ1-1	TRBV5-5	TRBD1	TGTGCCAGCAGCCCTTCCCGACAGGGTCGGACTGAAGCTTTCTTT	CASSPSRQGRTEAFF
many	TRBJ2-1	TRBV18	.	TGTGCCAGCTCACCACCGGGGGGATACTCCTACAATGAGCAGTTCTTC	CASSPPGGYSYNEQFF
many	TRBJ1-5	TRBV7-9	.	TGTGCCAGCAGCTTAGTACAAGATCAGCCCCAGCATTTT	CASSLVQDQPQHF
many	TRBJ1-2	TRBV29-1	.	TGCACCGTGGAAGAGAGGACCGATGGCTACACCTTC	CTVEERTDGYTF
.	TRBJ1-1	TRBV20-1	.	TGCAGTGCTAGGGATCACAGGGAGAGGAACACTGAAGCTTTCTTT	CSARDHRERNTEAFF
.	TRBJ2-1	TRBV6-5	TRBD2	TGTGCCAGCAGTTACTCGATAGGCCTAGCGGGGAGCGAGCAGTTCTTC	CASSYSIGLAGSEQFF
.	TRBJ2-7	TRBV29-1	.	TGCAGCGTTGTGGGGACCACCTACGAGCAGTACTTC	CSVVGTTYEQYF
many	TRBJ2-5	TRBV11-2	TRBD2	TGTGCCAGCAGCTCCACTAGCGGGGTGTCCCAGTACTTC	CASSSTSGVSQYF
few	TRBJ1-1	TRBV6-6	.	TGTGCCAGCAGTTACTCCCCGGCCGACACTGAAGCTTTCTTT	CASSYSPADTEAFF
.	TRBJ2-1	TRBV11-2	.	TGTGCCAGCAGCAAACTCGGGGGTACCTCCTACAATGAGCAGTTCTTC	CASSKLGGTSYNEQFF
many	TRBJ2-5	TRBV27	.	TGTGCCAGCAGGCCCGCACCGGGACACCGTCAAGAGACCCAGTACTTC	CASRPAPGHRQETQYF
.	TRBJ1-1	TRBV19	.	TGTGCCAGTAGTCACAGGGTCCTCAACACTGAAGCTTTCTTT	CASSHRVLNTEAFF
many	TRBJ2-3	TRBV6-6	TRBD1	TGTGCCAGCAGTTCCGTAACAGGGGATGAGTCAGATACGCAGTATTTT	CASSSVTGDESDTQYF
.	TRBJ2-2	TRBV6-1	TRBD1	TGTGCCAGCAGTGCGGTAGGACAGGGAGGTCGGGAGCTGTTTTTT	CASSAVGQGGRELFF
many	TRBJ2-1	TRBV24-1	TRBD2	TGTGCCACCAGTGATTTAAAAGCGGGAGAGAGAAATGAGCAGTTCTTC	CATSDLKAGERNEQFF
many	TRBJ2-7	TRBV6-1	TRBD2	TGTGCCAGCAGTGAGGGGGGAGGGATGCGCTCCTACGAGCAGTACTTC	CASSEGGGMRSYEQYF
.	TRBJ2-1	TRBV14	.	TGTGCCAGCAGCCCCTGGGGGGACATCTACAATGAGCAGTTCTTC	CASSPWGDIYNEQFF
many	TRBJ2-1	TRBV20-1	TRBD2	TGCAGTGCTAGGGGACTAGCCTCCTACAATGAGCAGTTCTTC	CSARGLASYNEQFF
few	TRBJ2-2	TRBV12-3/TRBV12-4	TRBD1	TGTGCCGGCAGTTCCATTACAGGGGGCACCGGGGAGCTGTTTTTT	CAGSSITGGTGELFF